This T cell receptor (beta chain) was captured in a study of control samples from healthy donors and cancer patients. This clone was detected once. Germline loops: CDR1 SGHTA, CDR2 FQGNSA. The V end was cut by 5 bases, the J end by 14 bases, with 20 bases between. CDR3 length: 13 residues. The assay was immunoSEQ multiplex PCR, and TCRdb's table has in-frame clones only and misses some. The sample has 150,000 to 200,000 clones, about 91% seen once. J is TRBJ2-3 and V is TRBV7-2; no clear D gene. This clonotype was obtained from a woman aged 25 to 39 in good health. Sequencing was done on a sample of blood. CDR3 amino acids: CASSPRTGPQAYF. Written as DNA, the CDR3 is TGTGCCAGCAGCCCCCGGACGGGCCCCCAAGCGTATTTT. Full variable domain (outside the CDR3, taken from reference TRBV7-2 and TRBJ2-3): GAGVSQSPSNKVTEKGKDVELRCDPISGHTALYWYRQSLGQGLEFLIYFQGNSAPDKSGLPSDRFSAERTGGSVSTLTIQRTQQEDSAVYLCASSPRTGPQAYFGPGTRLTVL.